A selection of T cell receptor beta chains follows, all from one sample in a study of early T cells in non-severe SARS-CoV-2 infection. One entry per CDR3 protein results from TCRdb running MiXCR on the 5' RACE reads. The repertoire consists of about 17,000 distinct CDR3 sequences, with approximately 5.4% occurring once and the leading ten covering 6.5% to 8.5%. Sequences were obtained from whole blood. The source of these receptors is an adult who was a healthcare worker with PCR-confirmed SARS-CoV-2 infection or an uninfected control (not recorded which). Both conserved end residues are trimmed from each CDR3.

v_gene: TRBV28
CDR3aa: ASSEPGLPLEQF

v_gene: TRBV12-3/TRBV12-4
CDR3aa: ASSSAGYRIAGELF

v_gene: TRBV5-4
CDR3aa: ASSLVGGGKHNEQF

v_gene: TRBV7-9
CDR3aa: ASSLGLSGLADNEQF

v_gene: TRBV11-2
CDR3aa: ASSPRGVRLAGGETQY

v_gene: TRBV6-6
CDR3aa: ASSYRVVGSRDTQY

v_gene: TRBV5-4
CDR3aa: ASSGGTSGRASDNEQF

v_gene: TRBV7-9
CDR3aa: ASSLGGQVKDGYT

v_gene: TRBV18
CDR3aa: ASSPTTEAGNTIY

v_gene: TRBV29-1
CDR3aa: SVEGPLF

v_gene: TRBV13
CDR3aa: ASSLDLGLVRNTIY

v_gene: TRBV4-3
CDR3aa: ASSQAVTSGSHNEQF

v_gene: TRBV15
CDR3aa: ATSSLTSGSSYNEQF

v_gene: TRBV11-2
CDR3aa: ASSLRGNTQY

v_gene: TRBV21-1
CDR3aa: ASSKADSTNEQF

v_gene: TRBV19
CDR3aa: ASSPGQLYEQY

v_gene: TRBV27
CDR3aa: ASSLGSLNEQF

v_gene: TRBV4-3
CDR3aa: ASSLTPDRRGNEKLF

v_gene: TRBV12-3/TRBV12-4
CDR3aa: ASSFGGTSYEQY

v_gene: TRBV28
CDR3aa: ASSRAGTNTGELF

v_gene: TRBV4-3
CDR3aa: ASSQVGGQGGYGYT

v_gene: TRBV14
CDR3aa: ASSRTQGTRYTEAF

v_gene: TRBV11-2
CDR3aa: ASSLRARNTGELF

v_gene: TRBV27
CDR3aa: ASTTRGTLYNSPLH

v_gene: TRBV10-3
CDR3aa: AIGRPGPNTEAF

v_gene: TRBV27
CDR3aa: ASNEGWNTEAF

v_gene: TRBV7-2
CDR3aa: ASSSRTSANTGELF

v_gene: TRBV7-6
CDR3aa: ASSPMWDCQFGS

v_gene: TRBV7-9
CDR3aa: ASSLPLVTVNEQF

v_gene: TRBV4-3
CDR3aa: ASSFRKGLVDEQF

v_gene: TRBV28
CDR3aa: ASTRRDEQY

v_gene: TRBV18
CDR3aa: ASSPSRGLSYNEQF

v_gene: TRBV11-2
CDR3aa: ASSSFDLNTEAF